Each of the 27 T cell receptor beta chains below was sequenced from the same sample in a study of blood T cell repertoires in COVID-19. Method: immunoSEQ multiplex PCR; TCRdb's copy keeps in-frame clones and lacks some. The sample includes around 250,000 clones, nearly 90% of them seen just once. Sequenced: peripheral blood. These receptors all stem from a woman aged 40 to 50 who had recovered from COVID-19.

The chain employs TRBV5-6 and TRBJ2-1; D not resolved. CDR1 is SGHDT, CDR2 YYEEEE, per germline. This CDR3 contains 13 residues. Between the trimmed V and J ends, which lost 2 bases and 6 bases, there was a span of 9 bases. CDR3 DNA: TGTGCCAGCAGCTTCGGCGGATCCAATGAGCAGTTCTTC. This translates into CASSFGGSNEQFF.

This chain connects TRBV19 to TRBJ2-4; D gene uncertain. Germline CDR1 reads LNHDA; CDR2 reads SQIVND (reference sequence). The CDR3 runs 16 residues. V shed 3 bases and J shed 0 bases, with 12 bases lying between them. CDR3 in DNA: TGTGCCAGTAGTATGCCCCTGGGCCGAGCCAAAAACATTCAGTACTTC. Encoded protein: CASSMPLGRAKNIQYF.

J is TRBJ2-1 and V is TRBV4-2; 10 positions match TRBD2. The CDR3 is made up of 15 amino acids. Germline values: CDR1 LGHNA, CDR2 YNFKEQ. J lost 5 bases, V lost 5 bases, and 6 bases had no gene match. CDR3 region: CASSRGLATNNEQFF. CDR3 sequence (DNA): TGTGCCAGCAGCAGGGGACTAGCGACCAACAATGAGCAGTTCTTC.

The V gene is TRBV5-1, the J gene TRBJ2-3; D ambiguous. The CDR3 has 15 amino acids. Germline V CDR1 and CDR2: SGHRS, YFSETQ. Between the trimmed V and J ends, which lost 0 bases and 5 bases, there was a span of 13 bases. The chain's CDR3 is CASSLEASSGDTQYF. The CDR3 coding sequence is TGCGCCAGCAGCTTGGAAGCCAGTTCGGGAGATACGCAGTATTTT.

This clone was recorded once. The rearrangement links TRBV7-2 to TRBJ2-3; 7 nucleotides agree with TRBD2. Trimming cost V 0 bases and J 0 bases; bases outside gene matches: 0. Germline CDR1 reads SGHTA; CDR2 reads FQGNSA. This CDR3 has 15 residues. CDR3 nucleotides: TGTGCCAGCAGCTTAGCAGCGGGGAGCACAGATACGCAGTATTTT. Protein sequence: CASSLAAGSTDTQYF.

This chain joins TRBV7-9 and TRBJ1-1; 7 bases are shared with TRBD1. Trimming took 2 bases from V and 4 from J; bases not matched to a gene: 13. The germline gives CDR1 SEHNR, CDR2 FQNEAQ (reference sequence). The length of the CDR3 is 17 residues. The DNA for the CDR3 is TGTGCCAGCAGCTTATTGGGACAGACTGGGAGTGGCACTGAAGCTTTCTTT. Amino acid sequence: CASSLLGQTGSGTEAFF.

CDR3 sequence reads: CAWSGDRDEAFF. CDR3 nucleotides: TGTGCCTGGAGTGGGGACAGGGACGAGGCTTTCTTT. This chain joins TRBV30 and TRBJ1-1, with TRBD1 matching over 9 bases. CDR1 and CDR2 from the germline V gene are GTSNPN and SVGIG (reference sequence). This CDR3 is 12 amino acids long. J gave up 11 bases and V 1 base, and 5 bases lay outside the gene matches.

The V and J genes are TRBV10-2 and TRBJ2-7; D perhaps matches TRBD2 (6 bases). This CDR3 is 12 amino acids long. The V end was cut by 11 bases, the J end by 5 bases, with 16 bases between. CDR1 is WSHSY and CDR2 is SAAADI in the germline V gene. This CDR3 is CAGGQGLDEQYF. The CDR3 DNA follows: TGCGCCGGAGGGCAGGGTTTAGACGAGCAGTACTTC.

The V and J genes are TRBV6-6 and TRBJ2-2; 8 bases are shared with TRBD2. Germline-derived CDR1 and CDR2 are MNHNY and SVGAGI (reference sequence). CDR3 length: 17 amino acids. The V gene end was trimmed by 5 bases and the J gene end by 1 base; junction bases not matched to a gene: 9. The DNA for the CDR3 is TGTGCCAGCAGTCTCCAATCGGGACTAGGGAACACCGGGGAGCTGTTTTTT. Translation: CASSLQSGLGNTGELFF.

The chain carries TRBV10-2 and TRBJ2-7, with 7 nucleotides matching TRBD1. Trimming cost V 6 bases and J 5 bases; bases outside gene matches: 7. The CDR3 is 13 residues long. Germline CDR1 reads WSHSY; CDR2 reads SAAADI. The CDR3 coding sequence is TGCGCCAGCAGCCCGACAGGGCTCAACGAGCAGTACGTC. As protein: CASSPTGLNEQYV.

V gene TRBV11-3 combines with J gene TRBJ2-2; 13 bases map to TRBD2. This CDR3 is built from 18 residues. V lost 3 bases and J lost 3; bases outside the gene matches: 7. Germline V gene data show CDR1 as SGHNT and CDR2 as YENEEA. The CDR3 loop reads CASSFPRLAGGDTGELFF. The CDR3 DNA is TGTGCCAGCAGCTTCCCTCGACTAGCGGGAGGTGACACCGGGGAGCTGTTTTTT.

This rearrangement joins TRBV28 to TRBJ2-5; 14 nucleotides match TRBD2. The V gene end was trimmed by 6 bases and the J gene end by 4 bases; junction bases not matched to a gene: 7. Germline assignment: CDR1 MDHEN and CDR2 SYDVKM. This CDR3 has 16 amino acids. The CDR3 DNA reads TGTGCCAGCAGCAGAACGGGACTAGCGGGGGCAGAGACCCAGTACTTC. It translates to CASSRTGLAGAETQYF.

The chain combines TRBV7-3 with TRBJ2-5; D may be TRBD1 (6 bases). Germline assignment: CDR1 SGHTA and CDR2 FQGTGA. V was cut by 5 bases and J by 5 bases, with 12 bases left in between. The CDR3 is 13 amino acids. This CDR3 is CASSGRQGETQYF. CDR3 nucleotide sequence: TGTGCCAGCAGCGGAAGGCAGGGGGAGACCCAGTACTTC.

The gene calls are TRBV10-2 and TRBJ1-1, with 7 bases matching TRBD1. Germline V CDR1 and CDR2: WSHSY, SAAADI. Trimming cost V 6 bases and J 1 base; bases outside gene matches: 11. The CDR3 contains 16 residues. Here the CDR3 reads CASRQIEQGWNTEAFF. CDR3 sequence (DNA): TGCGCCAGCAGACAAATCGAACAGGGGTGGAACACTGAAGCTTTCTTT.

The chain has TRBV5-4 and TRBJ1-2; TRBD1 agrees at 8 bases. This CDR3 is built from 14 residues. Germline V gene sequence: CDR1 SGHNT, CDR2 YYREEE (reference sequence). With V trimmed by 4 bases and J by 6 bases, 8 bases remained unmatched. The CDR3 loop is CASSPRTGWDGYTF. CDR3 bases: TGTGCCAGCAGCCCAAGGACAGGGTGGGATGGCTACACCTTC.

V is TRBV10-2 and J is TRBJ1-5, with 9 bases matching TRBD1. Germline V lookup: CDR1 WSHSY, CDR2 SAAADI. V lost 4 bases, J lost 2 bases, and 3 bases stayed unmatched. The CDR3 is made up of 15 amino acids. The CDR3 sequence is CASSATGGRNQPQHF. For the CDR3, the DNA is TGCGCCAGCAGTGCCACAGGGGGCCGCAATCAGCCCCAGCATTTT.

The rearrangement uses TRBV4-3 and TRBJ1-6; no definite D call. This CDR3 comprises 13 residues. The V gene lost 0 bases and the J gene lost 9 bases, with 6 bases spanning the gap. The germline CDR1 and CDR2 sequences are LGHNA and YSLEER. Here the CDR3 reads CASSQDRVSPLHF. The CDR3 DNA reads TGCGCCAGCAGCCAAGATCGTGTTTCACCCCTCCACTTT.

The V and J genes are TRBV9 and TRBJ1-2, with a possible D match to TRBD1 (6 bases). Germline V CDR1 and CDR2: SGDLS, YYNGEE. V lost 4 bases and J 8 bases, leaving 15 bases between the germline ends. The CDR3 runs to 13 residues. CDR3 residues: CASSIGSTGGYTF. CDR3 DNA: TGTGCCAGCAGCATTGGCTCAACAGGGGGCTACACCTTC.

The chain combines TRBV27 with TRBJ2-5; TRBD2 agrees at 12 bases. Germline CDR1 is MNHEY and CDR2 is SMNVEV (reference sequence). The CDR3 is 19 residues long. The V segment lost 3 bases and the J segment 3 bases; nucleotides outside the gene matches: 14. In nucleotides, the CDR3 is TGTGCCAGCAGTTTGCGGCTGACTAGCGGGAGAGTAGGGAAAGAGACCCAGTACTTC. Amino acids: CASSLRLTSGRVGKETQYF.

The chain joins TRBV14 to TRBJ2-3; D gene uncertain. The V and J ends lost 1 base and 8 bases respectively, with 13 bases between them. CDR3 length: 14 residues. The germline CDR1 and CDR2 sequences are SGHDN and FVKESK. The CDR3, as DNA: TGTGCCAGCAGCCAAGGGGCGAGCCCCGGTACGCAGTATTTT. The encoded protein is CASSQGASPGTQYF. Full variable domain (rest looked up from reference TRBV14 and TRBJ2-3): EAGVTQFPSHSVIEKGQTVTLRCDPISGHDNLYWYRRVMGKEIKFLLHFVKESKQDESGMPNNRFLAERTGGTYSTLKVQPAELEDSGVYFCASSQGASPGTQYFGPGTRLTVL.

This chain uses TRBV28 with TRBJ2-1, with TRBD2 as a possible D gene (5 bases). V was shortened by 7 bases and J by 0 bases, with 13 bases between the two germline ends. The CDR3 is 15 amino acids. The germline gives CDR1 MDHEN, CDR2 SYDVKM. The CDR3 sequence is CASITAGSSYNEQFF. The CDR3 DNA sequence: TGTGCCAGCATCACCGCGGGCAGCTCCTACAATGAGCAGTTCTTC.

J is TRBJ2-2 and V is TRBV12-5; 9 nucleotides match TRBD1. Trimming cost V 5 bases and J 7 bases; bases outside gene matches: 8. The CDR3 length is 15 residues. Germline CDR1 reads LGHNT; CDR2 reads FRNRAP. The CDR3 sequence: CASGTGTGLHGELFF. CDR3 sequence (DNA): TGTGCTAGTGGTACCGGGACAGGGTTGCACGGGGAGCTGTTTTTT.

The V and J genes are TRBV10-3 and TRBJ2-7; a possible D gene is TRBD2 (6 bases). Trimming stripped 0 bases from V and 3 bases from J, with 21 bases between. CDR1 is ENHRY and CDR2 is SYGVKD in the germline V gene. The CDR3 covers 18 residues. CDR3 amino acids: CAISESTRTESGLYEQYV. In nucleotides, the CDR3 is TGTGCCATCAGTGAGTCGACTCGGACTGAGTCGGGACTCTACGAGCAGTACGTC.

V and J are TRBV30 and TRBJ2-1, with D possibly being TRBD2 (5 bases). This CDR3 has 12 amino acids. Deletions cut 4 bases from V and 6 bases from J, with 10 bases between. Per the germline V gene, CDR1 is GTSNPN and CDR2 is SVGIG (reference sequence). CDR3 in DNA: TGTGCCTGGAAACTAGGGAGCAATGAGCAGTTCTTC. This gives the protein CAWKLGSNEQFF. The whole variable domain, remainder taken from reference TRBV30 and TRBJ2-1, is SQTIHQWPATLVQPVGSPLSLECTVEGTSNPNLYWYRQAAGRGLQLLFYSVGIGQISSEVPQNLSASRPQDRQFILSSKKLLLSDSGFYLCAWKLGSNEQFFGPGTRLTVL.

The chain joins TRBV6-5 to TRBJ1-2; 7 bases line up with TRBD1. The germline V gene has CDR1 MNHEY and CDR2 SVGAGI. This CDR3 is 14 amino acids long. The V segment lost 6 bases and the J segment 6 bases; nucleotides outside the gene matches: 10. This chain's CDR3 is CASRTTSGGDGYTF. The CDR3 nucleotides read TGTGCCAGCAGAACGACCTCAGGGGGTGATGGCTACACCTTC.

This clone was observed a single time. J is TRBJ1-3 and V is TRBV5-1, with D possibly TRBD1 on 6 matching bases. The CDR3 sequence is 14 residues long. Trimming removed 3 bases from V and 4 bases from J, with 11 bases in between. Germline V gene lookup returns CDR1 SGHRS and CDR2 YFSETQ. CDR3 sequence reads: CASSSRTAGNTIYF. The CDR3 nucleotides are TGCGCCAGCAGCTCCCGGACAGCCGGAAACACCATATATTTT.

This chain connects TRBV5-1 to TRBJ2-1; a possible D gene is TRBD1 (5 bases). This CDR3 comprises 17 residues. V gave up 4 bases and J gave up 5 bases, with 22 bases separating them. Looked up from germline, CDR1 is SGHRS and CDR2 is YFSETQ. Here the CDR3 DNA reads TGCGCCAGCAGCCAAAAAATGACAGAAAAGATCAACAATGAGCAGTTCTTC. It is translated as CASSQKMTEKINNEQFF.